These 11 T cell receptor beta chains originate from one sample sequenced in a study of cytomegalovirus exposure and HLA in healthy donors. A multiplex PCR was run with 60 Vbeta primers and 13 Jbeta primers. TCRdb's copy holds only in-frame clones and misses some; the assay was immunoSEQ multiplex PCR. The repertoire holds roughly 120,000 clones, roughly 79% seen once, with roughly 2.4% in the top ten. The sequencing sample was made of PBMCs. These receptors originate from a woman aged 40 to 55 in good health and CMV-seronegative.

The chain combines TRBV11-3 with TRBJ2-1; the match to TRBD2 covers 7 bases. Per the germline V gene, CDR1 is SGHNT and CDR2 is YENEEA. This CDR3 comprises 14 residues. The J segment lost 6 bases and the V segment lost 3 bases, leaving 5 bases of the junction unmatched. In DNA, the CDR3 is TGTGCCAGCAGCTTTCCAGGGAGGGGCAATGAGCAGTTCTTC. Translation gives CASSFPGRGNEQFF.

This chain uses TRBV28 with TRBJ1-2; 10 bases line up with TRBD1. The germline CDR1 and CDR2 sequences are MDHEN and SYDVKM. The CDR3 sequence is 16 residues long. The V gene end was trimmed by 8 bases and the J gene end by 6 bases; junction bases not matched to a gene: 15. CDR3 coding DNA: TGTGCCAGCTACTATTCCGGGACAGGGGATGCCCATGGCTACACCTTC. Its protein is CASYYSGTGDAHGYTF.

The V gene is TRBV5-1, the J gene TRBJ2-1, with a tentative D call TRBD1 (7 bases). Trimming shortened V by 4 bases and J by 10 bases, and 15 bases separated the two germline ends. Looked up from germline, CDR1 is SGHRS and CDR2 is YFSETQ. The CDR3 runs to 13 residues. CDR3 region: CASSVFQGGEQFF. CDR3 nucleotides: TGCGCCAGCAGCGTCTTTCAGGGGGGCGAGCAGTTCTTC.

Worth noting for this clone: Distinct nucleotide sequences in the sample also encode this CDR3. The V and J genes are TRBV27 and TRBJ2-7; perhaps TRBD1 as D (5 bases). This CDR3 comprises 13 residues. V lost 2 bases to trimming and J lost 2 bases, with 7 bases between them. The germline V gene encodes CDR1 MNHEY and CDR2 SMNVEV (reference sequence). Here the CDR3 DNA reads TGTGCCAGCAGTTTAAGCAGGGCCTACGAGCAGTACTTC. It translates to CASSLSRAYEQYF.

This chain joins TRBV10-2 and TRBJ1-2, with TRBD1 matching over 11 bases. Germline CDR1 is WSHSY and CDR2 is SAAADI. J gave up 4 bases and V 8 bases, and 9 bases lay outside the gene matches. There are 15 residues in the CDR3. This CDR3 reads CASSADRGLTYGYTF. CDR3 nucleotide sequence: TGCGCCAGCTCTGCGGACAGGGGGCTCACCTATGGCTACACCTTC.

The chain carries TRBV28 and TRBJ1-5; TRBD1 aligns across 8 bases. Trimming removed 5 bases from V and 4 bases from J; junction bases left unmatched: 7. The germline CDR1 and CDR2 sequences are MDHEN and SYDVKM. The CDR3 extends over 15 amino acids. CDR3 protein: CASSRKTGVNQPQHF. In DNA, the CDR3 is TGTGCCAGCAGTAGAAAGACAGGGGTAAATCAGCCCCAGCATTTT.

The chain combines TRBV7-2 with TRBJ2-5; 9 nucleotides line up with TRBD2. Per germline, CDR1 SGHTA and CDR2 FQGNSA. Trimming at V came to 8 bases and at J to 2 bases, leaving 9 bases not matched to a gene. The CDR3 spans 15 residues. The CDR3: CASGRGGAGQETQYF. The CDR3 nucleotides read TGTGCCAGCGGCCGCGGGGGGGCGGGACAAGAGACCCAGTACTTC.

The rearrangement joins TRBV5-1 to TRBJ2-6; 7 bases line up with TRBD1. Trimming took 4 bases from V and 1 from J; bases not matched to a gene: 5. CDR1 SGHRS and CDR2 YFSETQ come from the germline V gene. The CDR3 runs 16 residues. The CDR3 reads CASSRDSISGANVLTF. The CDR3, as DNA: TGCGCCAGCAGCCGGGACAGTATTTCTGGGGCCAACGTCCTGACTTTC.

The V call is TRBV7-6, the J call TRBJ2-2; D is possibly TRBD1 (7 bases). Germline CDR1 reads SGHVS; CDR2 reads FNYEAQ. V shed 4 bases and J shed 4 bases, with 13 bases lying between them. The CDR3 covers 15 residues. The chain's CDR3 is CASSSRQGGTGELFF. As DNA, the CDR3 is TGTGCCAGCAGCTCCCGACAGGGAGGCACCGGGGAGCTGTTTTTT.

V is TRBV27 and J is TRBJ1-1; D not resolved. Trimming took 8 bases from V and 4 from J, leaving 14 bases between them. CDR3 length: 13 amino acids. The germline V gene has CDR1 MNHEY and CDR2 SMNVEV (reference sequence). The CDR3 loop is CASALYGRTEAFF. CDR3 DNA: TGTGCCAGCGCCCTTTATGGCCGCACTGAAGCTTTCTTT.

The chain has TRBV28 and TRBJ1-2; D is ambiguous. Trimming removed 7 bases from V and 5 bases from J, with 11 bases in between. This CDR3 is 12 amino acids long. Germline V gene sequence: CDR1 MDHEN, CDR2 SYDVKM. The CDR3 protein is CASTEPAYGYTF. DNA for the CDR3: TGTGCCAGCACCGAGCCAGCGTATGGCTACACCTTC.